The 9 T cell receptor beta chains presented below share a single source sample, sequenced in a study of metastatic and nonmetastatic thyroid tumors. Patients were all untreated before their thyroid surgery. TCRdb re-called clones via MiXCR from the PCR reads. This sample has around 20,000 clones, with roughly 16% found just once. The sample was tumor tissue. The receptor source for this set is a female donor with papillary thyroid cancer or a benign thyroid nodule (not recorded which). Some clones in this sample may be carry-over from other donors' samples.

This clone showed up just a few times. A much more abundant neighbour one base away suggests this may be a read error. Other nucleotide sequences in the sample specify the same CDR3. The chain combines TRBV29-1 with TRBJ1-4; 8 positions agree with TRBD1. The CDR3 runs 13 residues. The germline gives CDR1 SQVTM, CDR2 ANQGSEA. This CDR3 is CSVSTGANEKLFF. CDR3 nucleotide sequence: TGCAGCGTTTCGACAGGGGCGAATGAAAAACTGTTTTTC. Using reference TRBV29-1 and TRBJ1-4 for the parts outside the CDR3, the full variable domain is SAVISQKPSRDICQRGTSLTIQCQVDSQVTMMFWYRQQPGQSLTLIATANQGSEATYESGFVIDKFPISRPNLTFSTLTVSNMSPEDSSIYLCSVSTGANEKLFFGSGTQLSVL.

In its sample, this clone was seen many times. CDR3 coding DNA: TGTGCCAGCAGCGTAGAAGGTAACACTGAAGCTTTCTTT. It codes for CASSVEGNTEAFF. The chain joins TRBV9 to TRBJ1-1; D unclear. CDR3 size: 13 residues. Germline CDR1 and CDR2: SGDLS and YYNGEE. Trimming cost V 0 bases and J 2 bases, with 5 bases left between them.

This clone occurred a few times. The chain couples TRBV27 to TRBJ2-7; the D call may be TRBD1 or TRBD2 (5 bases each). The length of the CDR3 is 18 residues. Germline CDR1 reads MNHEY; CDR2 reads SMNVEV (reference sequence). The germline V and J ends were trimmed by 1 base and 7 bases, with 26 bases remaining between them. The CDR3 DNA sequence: TGTGCCAGCAGTTTATGGGGACCTATGGATGGGGAGAAGGTGGAGCAGTACTTC. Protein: CASSLWGPMDGEKVEQYF.

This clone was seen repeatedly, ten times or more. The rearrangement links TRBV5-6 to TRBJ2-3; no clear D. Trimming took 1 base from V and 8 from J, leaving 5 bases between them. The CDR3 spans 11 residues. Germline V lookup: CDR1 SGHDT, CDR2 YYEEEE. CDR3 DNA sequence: TGTGCCAGCAGCTTGTTTGGTACGCAGTATTTT. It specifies CASSLFGTQYF.

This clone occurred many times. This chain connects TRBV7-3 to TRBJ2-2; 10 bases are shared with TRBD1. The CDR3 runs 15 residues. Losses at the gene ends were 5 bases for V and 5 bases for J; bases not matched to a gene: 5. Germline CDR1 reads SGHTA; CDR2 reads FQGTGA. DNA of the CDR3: TGTGCCAGCAGCCGTAGGACAGGGGGGACCGGGGAGCTGTTTTTT. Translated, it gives CASSRRTGGTGELFF.

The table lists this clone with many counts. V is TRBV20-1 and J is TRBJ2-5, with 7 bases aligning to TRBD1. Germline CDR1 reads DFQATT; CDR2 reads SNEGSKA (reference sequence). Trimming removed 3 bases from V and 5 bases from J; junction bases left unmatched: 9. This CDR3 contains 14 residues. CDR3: CSARTGNVHETQYF. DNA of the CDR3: TGCAGTGCTAGGACAGGGAACGTACACGAGACCCAGTACTTC.

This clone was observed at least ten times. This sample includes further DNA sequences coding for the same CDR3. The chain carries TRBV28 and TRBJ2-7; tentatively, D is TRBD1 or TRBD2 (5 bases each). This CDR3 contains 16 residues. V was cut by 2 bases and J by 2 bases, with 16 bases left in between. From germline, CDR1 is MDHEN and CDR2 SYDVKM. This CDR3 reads CASSLIGAGRPYEQYF. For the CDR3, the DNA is TGTGCCAGCAGTTTAATCGGGGCAGGGAGACCCTACGAGCAGTACTTC.

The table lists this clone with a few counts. CDR3 DNA sequence: TGTGCCAGTAGACCCTCTCTCAACGGAAACACCATATATTTT. Encoded protein: CASRPSLNGNTIYF. The genes are TRBV19 and TRBJ1-3; D uncertain. The CDR3 is 14 residues long. In germline, CDR1 is LNHDA, CDR2 SQIVND (reference sequence). V was clipped by 6 bases and J by 4 bases, with 13 bases between them.

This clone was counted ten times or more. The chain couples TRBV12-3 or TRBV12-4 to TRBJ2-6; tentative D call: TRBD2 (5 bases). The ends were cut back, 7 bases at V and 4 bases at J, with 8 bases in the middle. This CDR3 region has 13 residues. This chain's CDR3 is CASTSSGANVLTF. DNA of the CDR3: TGTGCCAGCACTAGCTCCGGGGCCAACGTCCTGACTTTC.